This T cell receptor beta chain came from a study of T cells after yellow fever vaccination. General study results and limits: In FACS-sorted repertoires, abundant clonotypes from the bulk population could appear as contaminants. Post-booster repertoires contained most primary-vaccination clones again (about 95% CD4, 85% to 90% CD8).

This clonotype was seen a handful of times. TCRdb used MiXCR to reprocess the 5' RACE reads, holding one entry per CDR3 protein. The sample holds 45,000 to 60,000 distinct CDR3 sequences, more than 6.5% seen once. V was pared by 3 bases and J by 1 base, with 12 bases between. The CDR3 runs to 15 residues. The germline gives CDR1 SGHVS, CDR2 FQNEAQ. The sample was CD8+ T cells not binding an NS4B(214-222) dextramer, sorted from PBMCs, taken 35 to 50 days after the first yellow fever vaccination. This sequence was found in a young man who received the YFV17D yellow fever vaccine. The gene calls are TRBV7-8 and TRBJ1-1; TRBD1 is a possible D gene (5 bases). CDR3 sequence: CASSLLPGANTEAFF. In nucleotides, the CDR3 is TGTGCCAGCAGCTTGTTGCCCGGGGCGAACACTGAAGCTTTCTTT.